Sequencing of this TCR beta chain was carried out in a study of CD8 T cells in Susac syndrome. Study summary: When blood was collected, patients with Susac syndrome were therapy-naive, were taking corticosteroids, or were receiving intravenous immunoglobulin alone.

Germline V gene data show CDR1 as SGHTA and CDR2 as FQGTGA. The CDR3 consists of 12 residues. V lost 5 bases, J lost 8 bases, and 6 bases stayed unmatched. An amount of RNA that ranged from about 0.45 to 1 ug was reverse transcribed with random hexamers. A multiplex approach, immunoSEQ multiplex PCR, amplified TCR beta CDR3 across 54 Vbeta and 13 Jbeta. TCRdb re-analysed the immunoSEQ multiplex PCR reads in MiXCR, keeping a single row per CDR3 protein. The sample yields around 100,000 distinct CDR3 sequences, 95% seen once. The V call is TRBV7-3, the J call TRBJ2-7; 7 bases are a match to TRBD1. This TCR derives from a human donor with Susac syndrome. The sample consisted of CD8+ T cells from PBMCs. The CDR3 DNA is TGTGCCAGCAGCCAAGGACAGGCTAAGCAGTACTTC. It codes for CASSQGQAKQYF. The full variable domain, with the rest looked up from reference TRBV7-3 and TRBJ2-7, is GAGVSQTPSNKVTEKGKYVELRCDPISGHTALYWYRQSLGQGPEFLIYFQGTGAADDSGLPNDRFFAVRPEGSVSTLKIQRTERGDSAVYLCASSQGQAKQYFGPGTRLTVT.